A selection of T cell receptor beta chains follows, all from one sample in a study of identical twins. TCRdb re-called the 5' RACE reads through MiXCR, storing one row per CDR3 protein. Of 500,000 to 600,000 distinct CDR3 sequences listed, roughly a fifth are singletons. These data were likewise used in another study, on T cells expressing NK-cell markers.

The material sequenced was CD4+ T cells sorted from blood. The receptors were gathered from a woman younger than 30 in good health. Each CDR3 is given with its conserved first and last residue. Fields, in order: J gene, V gene, D gene, CDR3 protein. A D gene is named only where the DNA matches it firmly.

TRBJ2-7,TRBV7-2,TRBD2,CASSLGLAGGTYEQYF
TRBJ2-5,TRBV18,.,CASSYTRLQETQYF
TRBJ2-1,TRBV20-1,TRBD2,CSALSGGFNEQFF
TRBJ1-4,TRBV5-4,TRBD1,CASSTGGTTNEKLFF
TRBJ2-7,TRBV12-5,.,CASAEQGLGYEQYF
TRBJ2-1,TRBV18,.,CASSPRSGTDNEQFF
TRBJ2-1,TRBV5-1,.,CASSLEGGLSYNEQFF
TRBJ2-1,TRBV2,.,CASREDVNNEQFF
TRBJ2-1,TRBV5-5,TRBD2,CAISFGGNNEQFF
TRBJ1-5,TRBV6-1,.,CASSSRENQPQHF
TRBJ2-5,TRBV6-5,TRBD2,CASSYSGGQETQYF
TRBJ1-1,TRBV29-1,.,CSVVTPGINTEAFF
TRBJ2-3,TRBV6-1,.,CASSRIYPPAGDTQYF
TRBJ1-1,TRBV12-3/TRBV12-4,.,CASSPGYTEAFF
TRBJ1-2,TRBV14,.,CASRQERNYGYTF
TRBJ2-7,TRBV2,.,CASNAYYEQYF
TRBJ2-7,TRBV20-1,.,CSARRDFLSRYEQYF
TRBJ1-4,TRBV7-2,.,CASSLGWQSNEKLFF
TRBJ2-1,TRBV20-1,.,CSPRGYNEQFF